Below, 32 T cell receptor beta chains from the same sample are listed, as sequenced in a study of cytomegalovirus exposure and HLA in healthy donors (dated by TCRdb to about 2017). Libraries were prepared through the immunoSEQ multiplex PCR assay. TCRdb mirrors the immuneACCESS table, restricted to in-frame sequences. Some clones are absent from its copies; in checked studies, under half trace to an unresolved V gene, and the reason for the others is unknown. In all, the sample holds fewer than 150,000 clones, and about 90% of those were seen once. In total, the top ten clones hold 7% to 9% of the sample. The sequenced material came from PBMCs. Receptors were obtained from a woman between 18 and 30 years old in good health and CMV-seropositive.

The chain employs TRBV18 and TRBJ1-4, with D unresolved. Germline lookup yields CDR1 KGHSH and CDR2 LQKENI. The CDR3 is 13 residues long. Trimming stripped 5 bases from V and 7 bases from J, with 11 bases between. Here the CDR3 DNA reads TGTGCCAGCTCATCGGAGGGATTTGAAAAACTGTTTTTT. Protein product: CASSSEGFEKLFF.

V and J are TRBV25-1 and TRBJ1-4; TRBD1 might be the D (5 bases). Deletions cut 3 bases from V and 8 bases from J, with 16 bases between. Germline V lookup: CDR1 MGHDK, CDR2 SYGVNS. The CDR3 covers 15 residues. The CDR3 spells CASSDSSGGGEKLFF. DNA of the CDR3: TGTGCCAGCAGTGACTCGTCGGGGGGAGGCGAAAAACTGTTTTTT.

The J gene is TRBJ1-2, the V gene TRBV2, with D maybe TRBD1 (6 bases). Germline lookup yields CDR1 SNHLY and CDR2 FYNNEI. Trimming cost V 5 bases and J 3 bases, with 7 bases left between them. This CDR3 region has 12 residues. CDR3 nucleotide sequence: TGTGCCAGCAGTCGGACAGACTATGGCTACACCTTC. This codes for CASSRTDYGYTF.

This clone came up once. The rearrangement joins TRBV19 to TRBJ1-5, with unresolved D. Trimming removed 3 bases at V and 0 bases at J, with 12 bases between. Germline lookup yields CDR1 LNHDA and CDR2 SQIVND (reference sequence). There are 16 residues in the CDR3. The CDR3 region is CASSMRADYSNQPQHF. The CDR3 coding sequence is TGTGCCAGTAGTATGAGGGCAGATTATAGCAATCAGCCCCAGCATTTT.

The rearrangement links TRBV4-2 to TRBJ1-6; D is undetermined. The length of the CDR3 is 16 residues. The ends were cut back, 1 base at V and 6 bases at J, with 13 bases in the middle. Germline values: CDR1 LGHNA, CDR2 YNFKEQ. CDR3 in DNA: TGTGCCAGCAGCCAAGGGATGAGGTCTGCTAATTCACCCCTCCACTTT. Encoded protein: CASSQGMRSANSPLHF.

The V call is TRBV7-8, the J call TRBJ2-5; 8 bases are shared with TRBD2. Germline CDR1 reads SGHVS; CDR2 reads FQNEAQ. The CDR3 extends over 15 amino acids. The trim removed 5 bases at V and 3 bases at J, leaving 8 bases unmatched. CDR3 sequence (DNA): TGTGCCAGCAGCACCGTAGCGGGATGGAAAGAGACCCAGTACTTC. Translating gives CASSTVAGWKETQYF.

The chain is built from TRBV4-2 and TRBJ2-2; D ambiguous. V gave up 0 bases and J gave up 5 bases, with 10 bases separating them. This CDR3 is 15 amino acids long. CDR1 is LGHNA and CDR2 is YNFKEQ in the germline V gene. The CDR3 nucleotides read TGTGCCAGCAGCCAAGATTTCCTTACAACCGGGGAGCTGTTTTTT. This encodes CASSQDFLTTGELFF.

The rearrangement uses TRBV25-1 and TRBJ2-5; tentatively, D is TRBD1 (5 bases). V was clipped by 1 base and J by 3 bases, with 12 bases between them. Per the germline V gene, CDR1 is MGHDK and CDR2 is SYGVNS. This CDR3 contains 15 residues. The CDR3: CASSEWNRREETQYF. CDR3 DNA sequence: TGTGCCAGCAGTGAATGGAACAGGAGAGAAGAGACCCAGTACTTC.

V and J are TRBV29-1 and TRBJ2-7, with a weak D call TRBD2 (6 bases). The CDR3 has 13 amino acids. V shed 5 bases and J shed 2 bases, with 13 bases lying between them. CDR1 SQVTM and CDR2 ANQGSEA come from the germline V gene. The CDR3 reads CSVLGTDTYEQYF. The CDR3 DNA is TGCAGCGTTTTGGGGACTGATACCTACGAGCAGTACTTC.

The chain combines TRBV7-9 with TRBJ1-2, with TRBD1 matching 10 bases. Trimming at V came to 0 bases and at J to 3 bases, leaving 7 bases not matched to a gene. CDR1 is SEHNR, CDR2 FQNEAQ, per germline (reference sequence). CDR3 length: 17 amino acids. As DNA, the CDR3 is TGTGCCAGCAGCTTAGCGACCGGGACAGGGGAAGACTATGGCTACACCTTC. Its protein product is CASSLATGTGEDYGYTF.

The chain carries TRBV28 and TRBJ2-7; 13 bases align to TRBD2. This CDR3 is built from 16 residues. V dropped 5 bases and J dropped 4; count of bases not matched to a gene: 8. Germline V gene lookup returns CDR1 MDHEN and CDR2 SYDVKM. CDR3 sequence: CASSGGLAGELYEQYF. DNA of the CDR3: TGTGCCAGCAGTGGCGGACTAGCGGGGGAGCTTTACGAGCAGTACTTC.

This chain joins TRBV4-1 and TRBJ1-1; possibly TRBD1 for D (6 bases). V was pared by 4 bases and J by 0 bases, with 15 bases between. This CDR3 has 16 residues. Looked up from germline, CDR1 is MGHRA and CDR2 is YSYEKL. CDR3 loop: CASSLGQYTMNTEAFF. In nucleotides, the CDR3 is TGCGCCAGCAGCCTCGGACAGTATACCATGAACACTGAAGCTTTCTTT.

Here the CDR3 reads CASSPTGGLSKNIQYF. CDR3 DNA: TGTGCCAGCAGCCCCACAGGGGGCCTGTCCAAAAACATTCAGTACTTC. The J gene is TRBJ2-4, the V gene TRBV11-2, with 9 bases aligning to TRBD1. V lost 5 bases to trimming and J lost 2 bases; unmatched junction nucleotides: 7. Germline CDR1 reads SGHAT; CDR2 reads FQNNGV. This CDR3 has 16 amino acids.

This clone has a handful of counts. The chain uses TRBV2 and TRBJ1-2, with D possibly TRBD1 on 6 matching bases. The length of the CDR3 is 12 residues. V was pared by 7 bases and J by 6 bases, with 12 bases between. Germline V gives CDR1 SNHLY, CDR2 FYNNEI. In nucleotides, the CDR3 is TGTGCCAGCAATTCAGGGGTTCATGGCTACACCTTC. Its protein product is CASNSGVHGYTF.

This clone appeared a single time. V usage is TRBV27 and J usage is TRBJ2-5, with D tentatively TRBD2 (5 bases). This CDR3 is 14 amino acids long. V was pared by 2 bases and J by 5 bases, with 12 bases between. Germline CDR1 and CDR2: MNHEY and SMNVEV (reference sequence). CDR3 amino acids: CASSLTSGPETQYF. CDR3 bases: TGTGCCAGCAGTTTAACTAGTGGCCCGGAGACCCAGTACTTC.

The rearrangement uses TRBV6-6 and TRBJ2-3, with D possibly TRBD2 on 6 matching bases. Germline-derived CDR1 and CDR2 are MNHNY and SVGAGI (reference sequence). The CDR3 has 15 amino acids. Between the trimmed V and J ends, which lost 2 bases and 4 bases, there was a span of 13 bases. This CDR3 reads CASSYASGAADTQYF. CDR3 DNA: TGTGCCAGCAGTTACGCGTCGGGAGCGGCAGATACGCAGTATTTT.

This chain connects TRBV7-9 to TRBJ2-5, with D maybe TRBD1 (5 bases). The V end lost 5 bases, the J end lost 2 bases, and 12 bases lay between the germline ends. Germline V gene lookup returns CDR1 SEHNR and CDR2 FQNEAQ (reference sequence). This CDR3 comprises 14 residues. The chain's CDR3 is CASSTGAVQETQYF. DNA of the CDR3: TGTGCCAGCAGCACTGGGGCGGTACAAGAGACCCAGTACTTC.

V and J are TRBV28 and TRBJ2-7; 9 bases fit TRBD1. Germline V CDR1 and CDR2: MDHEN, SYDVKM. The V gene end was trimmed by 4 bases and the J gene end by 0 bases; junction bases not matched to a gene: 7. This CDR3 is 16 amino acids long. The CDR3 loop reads CASSYTGGLFSYEQYF. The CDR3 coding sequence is TGTGCCAGCAGTTATACAGGGGGCCTTTTCTCCTACGAGCAGTACTTC. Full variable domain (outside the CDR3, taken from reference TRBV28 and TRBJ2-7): DVKVTQSSRYLVKRTGEKVFLECVQDMDHENMFWYRQDPGLGLRLIYFSYDVKMKEKGDIPEGYSVSREKKERFSLILESASTNQTSMYLCASSYTGGLFSYEQYFGPGTRLTVT.

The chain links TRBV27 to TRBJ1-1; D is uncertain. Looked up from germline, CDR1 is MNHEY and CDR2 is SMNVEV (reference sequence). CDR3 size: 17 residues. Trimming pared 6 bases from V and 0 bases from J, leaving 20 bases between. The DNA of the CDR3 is TGTGCCAGCAGCCAAACGACGGGAGCAGGCATGAACACTGAAGCTTTCTTT. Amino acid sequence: CASSQTTGAGMNTEAFF.

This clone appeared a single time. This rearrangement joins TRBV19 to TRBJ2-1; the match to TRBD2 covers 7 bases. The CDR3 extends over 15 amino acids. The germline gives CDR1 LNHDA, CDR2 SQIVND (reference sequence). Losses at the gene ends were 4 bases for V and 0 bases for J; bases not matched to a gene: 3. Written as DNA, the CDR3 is TGTGCCAGTAGTACCAGCGGGACCTCCTACAATGAGCAGTTCTTC. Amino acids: CASSTSGTSYNEQFF. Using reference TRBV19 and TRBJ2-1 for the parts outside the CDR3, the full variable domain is DGGITQSPKYLFRKEGQNVTLSCEQNLNHDAMYWYRQDPGQGLRLIYYSQIVNDFQKGDIAEGYSVSREKKESFPLTVTSAQKNPTAFYLCASSTSGTSYNEQFFGPGTRLTVL.

CDR3 sequence: CASSLEVTWSSYNSPLHF. The CDR3 DNA reads TGTGCCAGCAGCTTAGAGGTTACCTGGAGCTCCTATAATTCACCCCTCCACTTT. The V call is TRBV11-2, the J call TRBJ1-6; D is uncertain. Trimming took off 0 bases at V and 0 bases at J, with 12 bases between the two ends. Germline CDR1 is SGHAT and CDR2 is FQNNGV. This CDR3 is built from 18 residues.

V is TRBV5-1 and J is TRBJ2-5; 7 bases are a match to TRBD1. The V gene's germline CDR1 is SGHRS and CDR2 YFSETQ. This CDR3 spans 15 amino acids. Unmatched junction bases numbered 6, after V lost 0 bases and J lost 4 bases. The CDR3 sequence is CASSLVQGHGETQYF. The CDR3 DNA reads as TGCGCCAGCAGCTTGGTACAGGGGCACGGAGAGACCCAGTACTTC. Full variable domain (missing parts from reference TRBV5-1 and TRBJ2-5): KAGVTQTPRYLIKTRGQQVTLSCSPISGHRSVSWYQQTPGQGLQFLFEYFSETQRNKGNFPGRFSGRQFSNSRSEMNVSTLELGDSALYLCASSLVQGHGETQYFGPGTRLLVL.

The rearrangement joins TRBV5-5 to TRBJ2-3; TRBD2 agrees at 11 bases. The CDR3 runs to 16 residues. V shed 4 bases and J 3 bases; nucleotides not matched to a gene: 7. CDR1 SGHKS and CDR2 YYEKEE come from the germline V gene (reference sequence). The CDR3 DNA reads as TGTGCCAGCAGCCCCCTTAGCGGGAGGGCTACAGATACGCAGTATTTT. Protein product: CASSPLSGRATDTQYF.

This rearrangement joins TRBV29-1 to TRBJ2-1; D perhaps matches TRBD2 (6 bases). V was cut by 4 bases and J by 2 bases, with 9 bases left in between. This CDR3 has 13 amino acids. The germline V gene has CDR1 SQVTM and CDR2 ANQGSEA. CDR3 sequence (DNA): TGCAGCGTTGCCGGGAGAACCTACAATGAGCAGTTCTTC. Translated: CSVAGRTYNEQFF.

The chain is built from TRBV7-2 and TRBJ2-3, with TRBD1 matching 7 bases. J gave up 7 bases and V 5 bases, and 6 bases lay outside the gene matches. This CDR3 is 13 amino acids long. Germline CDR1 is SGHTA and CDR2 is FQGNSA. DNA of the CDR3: TGTGCCAGCAGCCCGACAGGGATGAATACGCAGTATTTT. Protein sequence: CASSPTGMNTQYF.

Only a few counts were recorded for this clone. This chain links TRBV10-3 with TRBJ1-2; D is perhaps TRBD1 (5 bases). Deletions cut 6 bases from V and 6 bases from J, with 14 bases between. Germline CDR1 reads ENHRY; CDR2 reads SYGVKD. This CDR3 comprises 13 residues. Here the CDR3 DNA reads TGTGCCATCAGAGAACAGGAGCCCAATGGCTACACCTTC. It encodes CAIREQEPNGYTF.

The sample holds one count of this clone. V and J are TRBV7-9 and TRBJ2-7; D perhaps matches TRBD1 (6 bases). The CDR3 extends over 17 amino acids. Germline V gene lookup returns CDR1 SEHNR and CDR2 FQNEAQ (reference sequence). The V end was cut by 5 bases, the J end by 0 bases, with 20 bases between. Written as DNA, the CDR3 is TGTGCCAGCAGCCGACCGGCGCTAGACAGGAGCTCCTACGAGCAGTACTTC. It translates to CASSRPALDRSSYEQYF. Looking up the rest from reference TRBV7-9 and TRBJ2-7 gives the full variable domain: DTGVSQNPRHKITKRGQNVTFRCDPISEHNRLYWYRQTLGQGPEFLTYFQNEAQLEKSRLLSDRFSAERPKGSFSTLEIQRTEQGDSAMYLCASSRPALDRSSYEQYFGPGTRLTVT.

The chain's CDR3 is CASCWGQDPDTQYF. CDR3 nucleotide sequence: TGTGCCAGCTGTTGGGGGCAGGATCCAGATACGCAGTATTTT. J is TRBJ2-3 and V is TRBV7-2; a possible D gene is TRBD1 (6 bases). There are 14 residues in the CDR3. Germline V gives CDR1 SGHTA, CDR2 FQGNSA. With 8 bases removed from V and 4 bases from J, the gap between germline ends came to 16 bases.

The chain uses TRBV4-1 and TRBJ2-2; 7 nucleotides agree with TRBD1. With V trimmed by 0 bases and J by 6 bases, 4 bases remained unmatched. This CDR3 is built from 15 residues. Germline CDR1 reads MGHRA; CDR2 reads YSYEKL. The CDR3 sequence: CASSQDRGLPGELFF. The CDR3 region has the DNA TGCGCCAGCAGCCAAGATAGGGGGCTTCCCGGGGAGCTGTTTTTT.

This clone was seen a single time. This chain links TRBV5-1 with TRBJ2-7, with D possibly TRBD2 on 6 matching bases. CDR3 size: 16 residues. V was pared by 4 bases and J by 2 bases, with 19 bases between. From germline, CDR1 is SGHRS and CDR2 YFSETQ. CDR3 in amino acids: CASSPLGGSRAYEQYF. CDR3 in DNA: TGCGCCAGCAGCCCGCTGGGAGGTTCGAGGGCCTACGAGCAGTACTTC. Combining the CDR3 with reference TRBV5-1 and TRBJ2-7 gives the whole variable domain KAGVTQTPRYLIKTRGQQVTLSCSPISGHRSVSWYQQTPGQGLQFLFEYFSETQRNKGNFPGRFSGRQFSNSRSEMNVSTLELGDSALYLCASSPLGGSRAYEQYFGPGTRLTVT.

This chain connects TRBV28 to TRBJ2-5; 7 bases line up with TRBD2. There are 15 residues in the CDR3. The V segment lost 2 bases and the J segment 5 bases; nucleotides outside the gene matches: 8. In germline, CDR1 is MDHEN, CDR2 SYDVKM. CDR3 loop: CASSLAGDQGETQYF. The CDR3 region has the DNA TGTGCCAGCAGTTTAGCGGGGGACCAAGGGGAGACCCAGTACTTC.

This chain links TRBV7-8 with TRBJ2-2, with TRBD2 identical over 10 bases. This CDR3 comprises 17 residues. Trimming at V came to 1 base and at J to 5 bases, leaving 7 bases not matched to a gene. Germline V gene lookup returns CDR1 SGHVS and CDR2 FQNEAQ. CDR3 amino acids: CASSLGSGGAWTGELFF. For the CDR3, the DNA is TGTGCCAGCAGCTTAGGGAGCGGGGGGGCCTGGACCGGGGAGCTGTTTTTT. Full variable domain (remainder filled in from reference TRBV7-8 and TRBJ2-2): GAGVSQSPRYKVAKRGQDVALRCDPISGHVSLFWYQQALGQGPEFLTYFQNEAQLDKSGLPSDRFFAERPEGSVSTLKIQRTQQEDSAVYLCASSLGSGGAWTGELFFGEGSRLTVL.